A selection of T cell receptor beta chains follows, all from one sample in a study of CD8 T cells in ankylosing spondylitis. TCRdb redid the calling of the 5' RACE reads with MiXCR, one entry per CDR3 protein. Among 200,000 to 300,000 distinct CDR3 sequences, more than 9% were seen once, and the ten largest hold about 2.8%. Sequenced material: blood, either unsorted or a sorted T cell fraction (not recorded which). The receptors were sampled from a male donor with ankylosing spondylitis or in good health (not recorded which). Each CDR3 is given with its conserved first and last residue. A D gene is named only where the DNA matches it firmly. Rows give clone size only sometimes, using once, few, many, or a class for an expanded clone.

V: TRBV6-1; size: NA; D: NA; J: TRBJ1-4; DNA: TGTGCCAGCAGTGAAGACCAGCCGACTAATGAAAAACTGTTTTTT; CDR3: CASSEDQPTNEKLFF
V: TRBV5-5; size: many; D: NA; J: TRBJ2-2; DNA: TGTGCCAGCAGCTTGTATTCGAGGCAGGGATACACCGGGGAGCTGTTTTTT; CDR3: CASSLYSRQGYTGELFF
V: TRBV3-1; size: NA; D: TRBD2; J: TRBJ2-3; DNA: TGTGCCAGCAGCCACGAACGGCTAGCGGGGTCAGATACGCAGTATTTT; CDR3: CASSHERLAGSDTQYF
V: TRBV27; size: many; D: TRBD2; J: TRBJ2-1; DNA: TGTGCCAGCAGTTTCGGCGGGGGGTCCTCCTACAATGAGCAGTTCTTC; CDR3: CASSFGGGSSYNEQFF
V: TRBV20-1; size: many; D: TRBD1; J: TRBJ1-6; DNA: TGCAGTGCTAGAGATGATTGGCAGGGGGGTTCACCCCTCCACTTT; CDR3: CSARDDWQGGSPLHF
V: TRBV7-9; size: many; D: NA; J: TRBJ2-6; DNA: TGTGCCAGCAGCTTACCGTCCTCTGGGGCCAACGTCCTGACTTTC; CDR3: CASSLPSSGANVLTF
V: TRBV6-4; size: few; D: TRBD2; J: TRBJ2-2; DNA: TGTGCCAGCACCGAGGCGGGACTAGAGGGCACCGGGGAGCTGTTTTTT; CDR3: CASTEAGLEGTGELFF
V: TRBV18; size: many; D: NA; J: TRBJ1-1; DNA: TGTGCCAGCTCCCCTACCATGAACACTGAAGCTTTCTTT; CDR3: CASSPTMNTEAFF
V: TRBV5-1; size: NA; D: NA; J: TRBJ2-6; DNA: TGCGCCAGCAGCCAATTACTCAGCTCTGGGGCCAACGTCCTGACTTTC; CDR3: CASSQLLSSGANVLTF
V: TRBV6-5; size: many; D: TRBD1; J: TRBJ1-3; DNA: TGTGCCAGCAGTTACTCGCGGAGCCGGGACAGGCGCTCTGGAAACACCATATATTTT; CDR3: CASSYSRSRDRRSGNTIYF
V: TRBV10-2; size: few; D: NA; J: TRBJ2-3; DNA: TGCGCCAGCAGTCAACCGGGACCAGTCAGAGATACGCAGTATTTT; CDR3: CASSQPGPVRDTQYF
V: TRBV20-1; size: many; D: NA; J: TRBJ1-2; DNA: TGCAGTGCTGCGGACGGGTCCTATGGCTACACCTTC; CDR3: CSAADGSYGYTF
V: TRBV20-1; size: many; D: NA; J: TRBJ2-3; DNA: TGCAGTGCTCCTTTCGTCGGGAGCACAGATACGCAGTATTTT; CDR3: CSAPFVGSTDTQYF
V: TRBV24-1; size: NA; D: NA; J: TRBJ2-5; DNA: TGTGCCACCAGTGATTTGGCCGGAGAGACCCAGTACTTC; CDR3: CATSDLAGETQYF
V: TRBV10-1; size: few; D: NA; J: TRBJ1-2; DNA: TGCGCCAGCAGTGAATCGACAGCATGGAACTATGGCTACACCTTC; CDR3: CASSESTAWNYGYTF
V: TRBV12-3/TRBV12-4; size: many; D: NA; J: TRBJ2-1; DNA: TGTGCCAGCAGTTTAATCAGTTACAATGAGCAGTTCTTC; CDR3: CASSLISYNEQFF
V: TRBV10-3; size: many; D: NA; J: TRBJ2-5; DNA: TGTGCCATCAGTGAGGGGACATCGGAAGAGACCCAGTACTTC; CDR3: CAISEGTSEETQYF
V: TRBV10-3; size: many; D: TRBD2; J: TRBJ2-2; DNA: TGTGCCATCAGTGAGTCCGGGACTAGCGGGAGCTCGAACACCGGGGAGCTGTTTTTT; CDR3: CAISESGTSGSSNTGELFF
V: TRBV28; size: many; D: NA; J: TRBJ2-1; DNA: TGTGCCAGCAGTTTCATGGATGAGCAGTTCTTC; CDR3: CASSFMDEQFF
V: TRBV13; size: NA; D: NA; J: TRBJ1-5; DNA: TGTGCCAGCAGCTTAGGCCGAGGTCTAATGGTTCAGCCCCAGCATTTT; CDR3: CASSLGRGLMVQPQHF
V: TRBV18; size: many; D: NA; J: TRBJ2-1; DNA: TGTGCCAGCTCACCACGGGACAATGAGCAGTTCTTC; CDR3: CASSPRDNEQFF
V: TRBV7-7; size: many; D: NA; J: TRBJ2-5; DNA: TGTGCCAGCAGCCGAACGGACGGGGTCTCCCAAGAGACCCAGTACTTC; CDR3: CASSRTDGVSQETQYF
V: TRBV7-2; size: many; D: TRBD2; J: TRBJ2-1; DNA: TGTGCCAGCAGCGAAACTAGCGGGAGGAAGCGGAATGAGCAGTTCTTC; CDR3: CASSETSGRKRNEQFF
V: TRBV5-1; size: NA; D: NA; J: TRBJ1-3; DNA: TGCGCCAGCAGAGATACACCAAACTCTGGAAACACCATATATTTT; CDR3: CASRDTPNSGNTIYF
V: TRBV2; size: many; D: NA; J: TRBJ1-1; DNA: TGTGCCAGCAGTGTTCAGGGACCTGAAGCTTTCTTT; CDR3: CASSVQGPEAFF
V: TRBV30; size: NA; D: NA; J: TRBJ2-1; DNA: TGTGCCTGGGCCGGACAGTCCCCCTACAATGAGCAGTTCTTC; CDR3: CAWAGQSPYNEQFF
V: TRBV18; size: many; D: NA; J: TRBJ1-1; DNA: TGTGCCAGCTCACTAGGACCCTATCCTTTCTTT; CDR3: CASSLGPYPFF
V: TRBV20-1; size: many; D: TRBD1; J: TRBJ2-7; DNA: TGCAGTGCTAGAGGACAGGGGGCCTCCTACGAGCAGTACTTC; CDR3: CSARGQGASYEQYF
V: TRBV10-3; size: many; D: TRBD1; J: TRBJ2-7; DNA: TGTGCCGCCCGACAGGGGGCCGACGAGCAGTACTTC; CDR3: CAARQGADEQYF
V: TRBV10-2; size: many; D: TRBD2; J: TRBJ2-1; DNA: TGCGCCAGCAGTGTGGGACTAGCGGGAGAACTCTATGAGCAGTTCTTC; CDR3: CASSVGLAGELYEQFF
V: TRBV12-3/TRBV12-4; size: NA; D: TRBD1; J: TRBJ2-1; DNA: TGTGCCAGCAATCCAACAGGGGGGAGCTCCTACAATGAGCAGTTCTTC; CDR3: CASNPTGGSSYNEQFF
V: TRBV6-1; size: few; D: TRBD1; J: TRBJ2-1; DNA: TGTGCCAGCATGAGGGGACAGGGGGCAGGAAATGAGCAGTTCTTC; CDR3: CASMRGQGAGNEQFF
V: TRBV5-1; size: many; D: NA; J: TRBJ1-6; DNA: TGCGCCAGCACCCGGGACGGTTTTTCACCCCTCCACTTT; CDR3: CASTRDGFSPLHF
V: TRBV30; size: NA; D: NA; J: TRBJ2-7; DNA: TGTGCCTGGAGTATAGGCGCGAAATACGAGCAGTACTTC; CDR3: CAWSIGAKYEQYF
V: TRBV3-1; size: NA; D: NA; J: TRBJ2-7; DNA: TGTGACAGCAGCCAATTCTCCAAGCAGTACTTC; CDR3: CDSSQFSKQYF
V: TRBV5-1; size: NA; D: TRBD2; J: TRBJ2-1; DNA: TGCGCCAGCAGCCGACCCCCTCAGGGAGGGAATGAGCAGTTCTTC; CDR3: CASSRPPQGGNEQFF
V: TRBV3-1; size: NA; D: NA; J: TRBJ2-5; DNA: TGTGCCAGCAGCCAAGACGGGCAACCTAATGTCCCACGGACCCAGTACTTC; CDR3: CASSQDGQPNVPRTQYF
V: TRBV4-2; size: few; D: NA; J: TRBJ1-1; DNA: TGTGCCGGCAGCCAGCCAGACGGGGGGAACACTGAAGCTTTCTTT; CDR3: CAGSQPDGGNTEAFF